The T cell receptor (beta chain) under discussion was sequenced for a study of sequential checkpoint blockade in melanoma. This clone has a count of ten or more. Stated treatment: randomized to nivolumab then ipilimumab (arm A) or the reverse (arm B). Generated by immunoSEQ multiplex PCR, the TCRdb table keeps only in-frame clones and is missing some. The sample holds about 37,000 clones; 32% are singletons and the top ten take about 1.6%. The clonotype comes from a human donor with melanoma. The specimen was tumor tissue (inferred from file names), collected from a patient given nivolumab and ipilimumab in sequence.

This CDR3 is CASSTTGGGYEQYF. The DNA for the CDR3 is TGTGCCAGCAGCACGACAGGGGGCGGCTACGAGCAGTACTTC. The J gene is TRBJ2-7, the V gene TRBV11-3, with TRBD1 identical over 10 bases. The V and J ends lost 5 bases and 3 bases, in that order; junction bases with no gene match: 4. Germline values: CDR1 SGHNT, CDR2 YENEEA. This CDR3 region has 14 residues.